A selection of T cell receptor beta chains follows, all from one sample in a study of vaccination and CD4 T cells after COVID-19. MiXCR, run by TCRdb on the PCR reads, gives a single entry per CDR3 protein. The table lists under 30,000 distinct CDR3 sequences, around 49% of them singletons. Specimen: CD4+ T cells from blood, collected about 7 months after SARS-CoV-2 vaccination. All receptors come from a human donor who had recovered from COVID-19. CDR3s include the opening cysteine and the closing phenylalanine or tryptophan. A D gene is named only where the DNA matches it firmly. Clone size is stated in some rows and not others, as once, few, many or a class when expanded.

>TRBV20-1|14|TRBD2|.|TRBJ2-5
CSAREREGAETQYF
TGCAGTGCCCGAGAGCGGGAGGGGGCAGAGACCCAGTACTTC
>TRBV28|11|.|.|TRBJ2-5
CASRSQETQYF
TGTGCCAGCAGGTCCCAAGAGACCCAGTACTTC
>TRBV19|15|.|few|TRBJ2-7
CASSIALGTEYEQYF
TGTGCCAGTAGTATAGCCCTCGGGACCGAGTACGAGCAGTACTTC
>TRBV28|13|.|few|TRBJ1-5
CASSSPPNQPQHF
TGTGCCAGCAGTTCCCCGCCAAATCAGCCCCAGCATTTT
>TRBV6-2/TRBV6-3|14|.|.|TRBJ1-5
CASSYLRSNQPQHF
TGTGCCAGCAGTTACCTACGGAGTAATCAGCCCCAGCATTTT
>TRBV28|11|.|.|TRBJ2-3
CASSTPDTQYF
TGTGCCAGCAGTACCCCCGATACGCAGTATTTT
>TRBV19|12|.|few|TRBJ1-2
CASSYNNYGYTF
TGTGCCAGTAGCTATAATAACTATGGCTACACCTTC
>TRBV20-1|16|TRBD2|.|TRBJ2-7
CSARPGLAGGINEQYF
TGCAGTGCTAGACCGGGACTAGCGGGAGGCATCAACGAGCAGTACTTC
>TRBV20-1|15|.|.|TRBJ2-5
CSAYRGTNPEETQYF
TGCAGTGCGTACCGCGGGACAAACCCCGAAGAGACCCAGTACTTC
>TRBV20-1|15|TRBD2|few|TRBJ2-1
CSASSAGGPLNEQFF
TGCAGTGCTAGTTCCGCGGGAGGGCCTCTAAATGAGCAGTTCTTC
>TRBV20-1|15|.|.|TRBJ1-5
CSATPRQRAAEPQHF
TGCAGTGCTACCCCGAGACAGAGGGCGGCGGAGCCCCAGCATTTT
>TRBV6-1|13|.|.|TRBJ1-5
CASSGTPNQPQHF
TGTGCCAGCAGTGGGACCCCTAATCAGCCCCAGCATTTT
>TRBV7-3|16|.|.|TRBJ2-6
CASSLTAGAGANVLTF
TGTGCCAGCAGCTTAACCGCGGGCGCTGGGGCCAACGTCCTGACTTTC
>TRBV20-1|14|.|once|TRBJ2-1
CSAPGQGGSNEQFF
TGCAGTGCTCCTGGGCAGGGGGGTTCCAATGAGCAGTTCTTC
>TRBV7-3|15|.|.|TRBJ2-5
CASSQGGGPQETQYF
TGTGCCAGCAGCCAAGGGGGGGGCCCCCAGGAGACCCAGTACTTC
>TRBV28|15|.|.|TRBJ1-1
CASIRGGVGNTEAFF
TGTGCCAGCATTAGGGGGGGCGTTGGGAACACTGAAGCTTTCTTT
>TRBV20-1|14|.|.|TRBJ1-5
CSALTGYSNQPQHF
TGCAGTGCATTGACAGGTTATAGCAATCAGCCCCAGCATTTT
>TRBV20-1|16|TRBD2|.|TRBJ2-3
CSARDLTSGSADTQYF
TGCAGTGCTAGAGATTTAACTAGCGGGAGCGCAGATACGCAGTATTTT
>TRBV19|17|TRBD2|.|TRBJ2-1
CASSIALAGENYNEQFF
TGTGCCAGTAGTATAGCCCTAGCGGGAGAAAACTACAATGAGCAGTTCTTC
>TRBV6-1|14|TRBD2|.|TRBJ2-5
CASSRLAGAETQYF
TGTGCCAGCTCGAGACTAGCGGGAGCTGAGACCCAGTACTTC
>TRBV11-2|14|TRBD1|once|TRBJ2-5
CASSLAGQAETQYF
TGTGCCAGCAGCTTAGCGGGACAGGCGGAGACCCAGTACTTC
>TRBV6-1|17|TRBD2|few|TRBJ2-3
CASSETLAGGPTDTQYF
TGTGCCAGCAGTGAAACCTTAGCGGGAGGGCCCACAGATACGCAGTATTTT
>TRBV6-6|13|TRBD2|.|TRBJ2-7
CASSERGAYEQYF
TGTGCCAGCTCGGAGCGGGGGGCCTACGAGCAGTACTTC
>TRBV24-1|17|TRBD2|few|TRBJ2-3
CATSDLGLAGGSDTQYF
TGTGCCACCAGTGATCTAGGACTAGCGGGAGGATCAGATACGCAGTATTTT
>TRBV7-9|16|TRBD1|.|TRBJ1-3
CASSSQFRGRGNTIYF
TGTGCCAGCAGCTCCCAATTCAGGGGGCGCGGGAACACCATATATTTT
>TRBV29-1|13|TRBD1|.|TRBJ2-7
CSVEETGDYEQYF
TGCAGCGTTGAGGAGACAGGGGATTACGAGCAGTACTTC
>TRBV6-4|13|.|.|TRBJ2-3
CASSDGDLDTQYF
TGTGCCAGCAGTGACGGGGATTTAGATACGCAGTATTTT
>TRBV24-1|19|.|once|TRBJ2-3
CATSDPGGTGTSSKDTQYF
TGTGCCACCAGTGATCCCGGCGGTACCGGGACTTCATCAAAAGATACGCAGTATTTT
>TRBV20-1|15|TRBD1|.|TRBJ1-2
CSARAPDRGVSGYTF
TGCAGTGCTAGGGCTCCGGACAGGGGAGTATCTGGCTACACCTTC
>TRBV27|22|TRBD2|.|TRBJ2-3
CASSQSGGGLAGEGAFTDTQYF
TGTGCCAGCAGTCAAAGTGGAGGGGGACTAGCGGGAGAGGGGGCCTTCACAGATACGCAGTATTTT
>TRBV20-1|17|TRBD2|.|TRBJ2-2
CSARDPASGGFTGELFF
TGCAGTGCTAGAGATCCGGCTAGCGGGGGCTTCACCGGGGAGCTGTTTTTT
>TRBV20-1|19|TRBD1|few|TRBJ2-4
CSATLKRYRGELAKNIQYF
TGCAGTGCCACCCTCAAAAGATACAGGGGGGAGCTAGCCAAAAACATTCAGTACTTC
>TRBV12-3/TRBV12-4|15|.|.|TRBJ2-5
CASSPQGGGSETQYF
TGTGCCAGCAGCCCTCAGGGGGGGGGGAGCGAGACCCAGTACTTC
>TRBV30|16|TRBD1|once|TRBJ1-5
CAWSVSGQVSNQPQHF
TGTGCCTGGAGTGTATCAGGACAGGTCAGCAATCAGCCCCAGCATTTT
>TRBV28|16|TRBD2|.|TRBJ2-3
CASSRGLAWSTDTRYF
TGTGCCAGCAGCAGAGGACTAGCCTGGAGCACAGATACGCGGTATTTT
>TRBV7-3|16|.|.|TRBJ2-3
CASSLKGGLSTDTQYF
TGTGCCAGCAGCTTAAAAGGCGGGTTAAGCACAGATACGCAGTATTTT
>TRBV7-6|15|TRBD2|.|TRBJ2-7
CASSLFSGRAGEQYF
TGTGCCAGCAGCTTATTTAGCGGGAGGGCCGGTGAGCAGTACTTC
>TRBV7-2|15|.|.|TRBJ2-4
CASSGWPPNKNIQYF
TGTGCCAGCAGCGGGTGGCCCCCCAACAAAAACATTCAGTACTTC
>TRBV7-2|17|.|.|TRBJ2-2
CASRHGRRGANTGELFF
TGTGCCAGCAGGCACGGTAGGCGGGGCGCGAACACCGGGGAGCTGTTTTTT
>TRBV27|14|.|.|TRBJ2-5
CASAWRRAGETQYF
TGTGCCAGCGCCTGGCGGCGAGCTGGCGAGACCCAGTACTTC
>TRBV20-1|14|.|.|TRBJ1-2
CSASSPTEGYGYTF
TGCAGTGCTAGCTCCCCAACAGAAGGCTATGGCTACACCTTC